One sample yielded the 21 T cell receptor beta chains listed below, sequenced in a study of blood T cell repertoires in COVID-19. Assay used: immunoSEQ multiplex PCR; TCRdb lists only in-frame clones, some missing. The repertoire holds fewer than 250,000 clones, with roughly four fifths as singletons. Material: PBMCs or T cells enriched from blood (not recorded which). The receptors come from a man in his 60s who had recovered from COVID-19.

The chain links TRBV4-1 to TRBJ2-1, with 8 bases fitting TRBD2. The CDR3 extends over 18 amino acids. The trim removed 0 bases at V and 5 bases at J, leaving 12 bases unmatched. Germline V CDR1 and CDR2: MGHRA, YSYEKL. CDR3 sequence: CASSQEGAGGGHDNEQFF. The DNA of the CDR3 is TGCGCCAGCAGCCAAGAAGGGGCCGGCGGGGGGCACGACAATGAGCAGTTCTTC.

The chain combines TRBV9 with TRBJ2-1; 11 bases are a match to TRBD2. The CDR3 contains 15 residues. With V trimmed by 3 bases and J by 9 bases, 8 bases remained unmatched. Germline CDR1 is SGDLS and CDR2 is YYNGEE. The CDR3 region has the DNA TGTGCCAGCAGCGCAGCTACTAGCGGGGGCACTGAGCAGTTCTTC. As protein: CASSAATSGGTEQFF.

The J gene is TRBJ1-2, the V gene TRBV19, with D maybe TRBD1 (6 bases). This CDR3 is built from 14 residues. CDR1 is LNHDA, CDR2 SQIVND, per germline (reference sequence). V was shortened by 5 bases and J by 4 bases, with 14 bases between the two germline ends. The CDR3 here is CASSPRGGVYGYTF. In nucleotides, the CDR3 is TGTGCCAGTAGTCCAAGAGGGGGTGTCTATGGCTACACCTTC.

CDR3 residues: CASRAGTPDRSYEQYF. The CDR3 region has the DNA TGTGCCAGTAGGGCCGGGACACCGGACCGCTCCTACGAGCAGTACTTC. The rearrangement links TRBV19 to TRBJ2-7, with TRBD1 as a possible D gene (6 bases). This CDR3 region has 16 residues. CDR1 is LNHDA, CDR2 SQIVND, per germline (reference sequence). The V end was cut by 6 bases, the J end by 0 bases, with 18 bases between.

This chain links TRBV11-2 with TRBJ1-3, with a possible D match to TRBD1 (5 bases). The length of the CDR3 is 14 residues. V dropped 1 base and J dropped 5 bases, with 9 bases sitting between them. CDR1 and CDR2 (germline): SGHAT, FQNNGV. The CDR3 loop reads CASSLVRARNTIYF. As DNA, the CDR3 is TGTGCCAGCAGCTTAGTCAGGGCGCGAAACACCATATATTTT. Full variable domain (outside the CDR3, taken from reference TRBV11-2 and TRBJ1-3): EAGVAQSPRYKIIEKRQSVAFWCNPISGHATLYWYQQILGQGPKLLIQFQNNGVVDDSQLPKDRFSAERLKGVDSTLKIQPAKLEDSAVYLCASSLVRARNTIYFGEGSWLTVV.

This chain connects TRBV5-1 to TRBJ1-4, with TRBD1 as a possible D gene (5 bases). Deletions cut 0 bases from V and 5 bases from J, with 11 bases between. CDR3 length: 15 amino acids. CDR1 and CDR2 (germline): SGHRS, YFSETQ. Written as DNA, the CDR3 is TGCGCCAGCAGCTTGGAGGGACGGGAGAATGAAAAACTGTTTTTT. Its translation is CASSLEGRENEKLFF.

This clone was recorded only once. The J gene is TRBJ2-1, the V gene TRBV3-1 (or the pseudogene TRBV3-2); TRBD1 agrees at 7 bases. Germline V CDR1 and CDR2: LGHDT, YNNKEL (reference sequence). With V trimmed by 5 bases and J by 1 base, 8 bases remained unmatched. CDR3 length: 16 residues. The CDR3 nucleotides are TGTGCCAGCAGCAAAAGAAGGGACAGTTCCTACAATGAGCAGTTCTTC. Protein: CASSKRRDSSYNEQFF.

The chain recombines TRBV11-2 with TRBJ2-1, with 8 bases aligning to TRBD1. Germline CDR1 and CDR2: SGHAT and FQNNGV. This CDR3 contains 17 residues. Trimming removed 4 bases from V and 12 bases from J; junction bases left unmatched: 20. Here the CDR3 DNA reads TGTGCCAGCAGCTCGAGGGGGGAGACAGGGGAGTTATTTAGGCAGTTCTTC. As protein: CASSSRGETGELFRQFF.

V and J are TRBV19 and TRBJ1-1; D call uncertain. V was trimmed by 4 bases and J by 5 bases, leaving 20 bases between them. This CDR3 has 16 amino acids. The V gene's germline CDR1 is LNHDA and CDR2 SQIVND (reference sequence). The CDR3 coding sequence is TGTGCCAGTAGTACGCCTGGGAGGGAGCCCTTTACTGAAGCTTTCTTT. Its translation: CASSTPGREPFTEAFF.

The chain couples TRBV11-2 to TRBJ2-7; 9 nucleotides agree with TRBD1. The V gene end was trimmed by 5 bases and the J gene end by 7 bases; junction bases not matched to a gene: 9. The CDR3 is made up of 14 amino acids. In germline, CDR1 is SGHAT, CDR2 FQNNGV. The DNA of the CDR3 is TGTGCCAGCAGCAAGGACAGGGGCGGCCTTGAGCAGTACTTC. The encoded protein is CASSKDRGGLEQYF.

This chain links TRBV20-1 with TRBJ1-1; D remains ambiguous. The CDR3 is 14 residues long. Germline CDR1 DFQATT, CDR2 SNEGSKA (reference sequence). V lost 3 bases, J lost 0 bases, and 11 bases lay in between. The CDR3 sequence is CSASRQIMNTEAFF. Here the CDR3 DNA reads TGCAGTGCTAGTAGACAAATCATGAACACTGAAGCTTTCTTT.

V is TRBV2 and J is TRBJ2-3; tentative D call: TRBD2 (5 bases). There are 14 residues in the CDR3. Trimming shortened V by 4 bases and J by 2 bases, and 10 bases separated the two germline ends. Germline values: CDR1 SNHLY, CDR2 FYNNEI. The CDR3, as DNA: TGTGCCAGCAGTGTCATCGGGGACACAGATACGCAGTATTTT. It encodes CASSVIGDTDTQYF.

This clone turned up a few times. The chain recombines TRBV12-3 or TRBV12-4 with TRBJ1-4, with D uncertain. The CDR3 is made up of 13 amino acids. V was cut by 6 bases and J by 7 bases, with 12 bases left in between. The CDR3 protein is CASSLNFGEKLFF. CDR3 in DNA: TGTGCCAGCAGCCTAAATTTCGGTGAAAAACTGTTTTTT.

This clone was detected a few times. V is TRBV5-1 and J is TRBJ1-1; D possibly corresponds to TRBD1 (5 bases). There are 14 residues in the CDR3. Per germline, CDR1 SGHRS and CDR2 YFSETQ. Trimming stripped 3 bases from V and 1 base from J, with 10 bases between. The CDR3 region is CASSSLDRNTEAFF. Written as DNA, the CDR3 is TGCGCCAGCAGCTCCCTAGACAGGAACACTGAAGCTTTCTTT.

The V gene is TRBV2, the J gene TRBJ2-5; maybe TRBD1 (5 bases). The CDR3 is 13 residues long. V lost 2 bases and J 2 bases, leaving 6 bases between the germline ends. CDR1 SNHLY and CDR2 FYNNEI come from the germline V gene. In DNA form, the CDR3 reads TGTGCCAGCAGTGAAAGGACACAAGAGACCCAGTACTTC. Encoded protein: CASSERTQETQYF.

This clone was observed once. The chain employs TRBV27 and TRBJ1-4; D gene ambiguous. The CDR3 extends over 13 amino acids. Germline CDR1 reads MNHEY; CDR2 reads SMNVEV (reference sequence). Deletions cut 6 bases from V and 6 bases from J, with 11 bases between. The CDR3 nucleotides read TGTGCCAGCAGACGGACGCGGGATGAAAAACTGTTTTTT. This gives the protein CASRRTRDEKLFF.

The chain links TRBV27 to TRBJ1-6; tentatively, D is TRBD1 (6 bases). The germline V and J ends were trimmed by 0 bases and 8 bases, with 11 bases remaining between them. The length of the CDR3 is 15 residues. The germline gives CDR1 MNHEY, CDR2 SMNVEV (reference sequence). The CDR3 sequence is CASSLSTGPHSPLHF. The CDR3 bases are TGTGCCAGCAGTTTATCAACAGGGCCCCATTCACCCCTCCACTTT.

The V and J genes are TRBV24-1 and TRBJ1-1; weak D call: TRBD1 (5 bases). The CDR3 consists of 11 residues. V was pared by 5 bases and J by 9 bases, with 9 bases between. The germline gives CDR1 KGHDR, CDR2 SFDVKD. The DNA for the CDR3 is TGTGCCACCAGTGCCTTGGGGCAAGCTTTCTTT. It yields the protein CATSALGQAFF.

This chain uses TRBV18 with TRBJ2-7, with D maybe TRBD1 (6 bases). V lost 1 base to trimming and J lost 2 bases, with 9 bases between them. Germline assignment: CDR1 KGHSH and CDR2 LQKENI. This CDR3 contains 14 residues. Here the CDR3 reads CASSPRDNAYEQYF. CDR3 nucleotides: TGTGCCAGCTCACCACGGGACAACGCCTACGAGCAGTACTTC.

The rearrangement joins TRBV2 to TRBJ1-2; 7 bases line up with TRBD1. V lost 6 bases and J lost 2; bases outside the gene matches: 9. There are 15 residues in the CDR3. Germline V gene data show CDR1 as SNHLY and CDR2 as FYNNEI. The CDR3 nucleotides read TGTGCCAGCAGAAACTCCGGGACAGAGAACTATGGCTACACCTTC. It codes for CASRNSGTENYGYTF. The whole variable domain, filled in from reference TRBV2 and TRBJ1-2, reads EPEVTQTPSHQVTQMGQEVILRCVPISNHLYFYWYRQILGQKVEFLVSFYNNEISEKSEIFDDQFSVERPDGSNFTLKIRSTKLEDSAMYFCASRNSGTENYGYTFGSGTRLTVV.

The chain employs TRBV5-1 and TRBJ2-3; D may be TRBD2 (6 bases). The CDR3 has 16 amino acids. Germline V gene lookup returns CDR1 SGHRS and CDR2 YFSETQ. Deletions cut 0 bases from V and 3 bases from J, with 14 bases between. The CDR3 loop reads CASSLGAGRLTDTQYF. The CDR3 DNA reads TGCGCCAGCAGCTTGGGTGCAGGGAGGTTAACAGATACGCAGTATTTT.